What follows are 10 T cell receptor beta chains derived from one specimen sequenced in a study of T cells in Graves' hyperthyroidism and ophthalmopathy. It was RNA transcripts that yielded the amplified TCR beta CDR3 regions. When the TCR CDR3 underwent first-round RT-PCR, the HTBI primer set was used. TCRdb reprocessed the multiplex PCR reads with MiXCR, giving one entry per CDR3 protein. Of around 540,000 distinct CDR3 sequences listed, about 43% are singletons. The sample comprised peripheral blood or thyroid tissue (not recorded which). The receptors derive from a young woman with Graves' hyperthyroidism.

As for this clonotype: This may stem from a read error, because a much larger clone lies one nucleotide away. The genes are TRBV7-9 and TRBJ1-1; tentatively, D is TRBD1 (5 bases). CDR1 and CDR2 from the germline V gene are SEHNR and FQNEAQ (reference sequence). The length of the CDR3 is 15 residues. This CDR3 reads CASSLGGTGGTEALF. CDR3 DNA: TGTGCCAGCAGCTTAGGCGGGACGGGCGGGACTGAAGCTCTCTTT. Drawing the rest from reference TRBV7-9 and TRBJ1-1, the complete variable domain is DTGVSQNPRHKITKRGQNVTFRCDPISEHNRLYWYRQTLGQGPEFLTYFQNEAQLEKSRLLSDRFSAERPKGSFSTLEIQRTEQGDSAMYLCASSLGGTGGTEALFGQGTRLTVV.

The chain carries TRBV25-1 and TRBJ1-2, with 7 bases aligning to TRBD1. J was trimmed by 4 bases and V by 3 bases; bases with no gene match: 2. CDR1 and CDR2 (germline): MGHDK, SYGVNS. This CDR3 has 13 residues. CDR3 residues: CASSEHRGYGYTF. The DNA for the CDR3 is TGTGCCAGCAGTGAGCACAGGGGCTATGGCTACACCTTC.

The J gene is TRBJ1-5, the V gene TRBV29-1; possibly TRBD1 for D (5 bases). Germline CDR1 and CDR2: SQVTM and ANQGSEA. The CDR3 is 13 residues long. Between the trimmed V and J ends, which lost 7 bases and 2 bases, there was a span of 12 bases. The chain's CDR3 is CSAAGPGNQPQHF. The DNA of the CDR3 is TGCAGCGCCGCGGGGCCAGGCAATCAGCCCCAGCATTTT.

On this clonotype itself: This likely comes from a read error, as the CDR3 has no conserved phenylalanine or tryptophan at its end. The chain combines TRBV5-1 with TRBJ2-7; D gene unclear. The CDR3 consists of 14 residues. Germline V lookup: CDR1 SGHRS, CDR2 YFSETQ. DNA for the CDR3: TGTGCCAGCAGCTCCCCGGACGGAGCCTACGAGCAGTACTCC. Its protein is CASSSPDGAYEQYS.

This clonotype was found many times. V usage is TRBV7-8 and J usage is TRBJ1-2; D not resolved. Trimming stripped 2 bases from V and 2 bases from J, with 6 bases between. Germline V gives CDR1 SGHVS, CDR2 FQNEAQ. CDR3 size: 13 residues. The chain's CDR3 is CASSLRQNYGYTF. CDR3 in DNA: TGTGCCAGCAGCTTAAGGCAGAACTATGGCTACACCTTC.

The V call is TRBV6-5, the J call TRBJ2-5; D might be TRBD1 (6 bases). Per the germline V gene, CDR1 is MNHEY and CDR2 is SVGAGI. V gave up 5 bases and J gave up 0 bases, with 19 bases separating them. The CDR3 contains 17 residues. The CDR3 here is CASSPPPGHQHQETQYF. The CDR3 bases are TGTGCCAGCAGTCCACCTCCGGGACACCAACACCAAGAGACCCAGTACTTC.

The genes are TRBV5-5 and TRBJ2-5; weak D call: TRBD2 (7 bases). This CDR3 is 14 amino acids long. Trimming cost V 4 bases and J 2 bases, with 12 bases left between them. Germline assignment: CDR1 SGHKS and CDR2 YYEKEE (reference sequence). CDR3 loop: CASSRGGFQETQYF. DNA for the CDR3: TGTGCCAGCAGCAGGGGGGGATTTCAAGAGACCCAGTACTTC.

The genes are TRBV2 and TRBJ1-2, with D possibly being TRBD1 (6 bases). Trimming shortened V by 4 bases and J by 8 bases, and 14 bases separated the two germline ends. This CDR3 comprises 13 residues. Germline V gene data show CDR1 as SNHLY and CDR2 as FYNNEI. The CDR3 protein is CASSVPGAGGYTF. CDR3 in DNA: TGTGCCAGCAGTGTCCCGGGGGCTGGAGGCTACACCTTC.

In its sample, this clonotype was seen a few times. V is TRBV7-2 and J is TRBJ2-5; perhaps D is TRBD1 or TRBD2 (5 bases each). Trimming left V 5 bases short and J 4 bases short, with 11 bases between. Germline loops: CDR1 SGHTA, CDR2 FQGNSA. This CDR3 is built from 13 residues. The CDR3 DNA is TGTGCCAGCAGCGGGGGTAGGCGAGAGACCCAGTACTTC. As protein: CASSGGRRETQYF.

The chain is built from TRBV5-1 and TRBJ1-3, with a weak D call TRBD1 (5 bases). The length of the CDR3 is 15 residues. Germline-derived CDR1 and CDR2 are SGHRS and YFSETQ. V dropped 4 bases and J dropped 0 bases, with 11 bases sitting between them. The CDR3 loop is CASSPGLLSGNTIYF. CDR3 sequence (DNA): TGCGCCAGCAGCCCAGGGTTGCTCTCTGGAAACACCATATATTTT.